The 14 T cell receptor beta chains listed next were all sequenced from one sample in a study of shared clonotypes between healthy human individuals. Data came from immunoSEQ multiplex PCR; TCRdb stores just in-frame clones and leaves some out. The data show some 2.1 million clones, 95% seen once. The sequenced sample was naive CD4+ T cells sorted from blood. The subset is: CD45RA+ positively selected. All receptors come from a young man in good health.

The rearrangement uses TRBV19 and TRBJ2-7, with 9 bases that match TRBD1. The CDR3 totals 15 residues. Trimming cost V 5 bases and J 6 bases; bases outside gene matches: 11. Looked up from germline, CDR1 is LNHDA and CDR2 is SQIVND (reference sequence). For the CDR3, the DNA is TGTGCCAGTAGTGAAACCGGGACAGGGATTTCCGAGCAGTACTTC. Protein: CASSETGTGISEQYF.

This clone occurred once. This CDR3 is also generated by other DNA sequences in the sample. The rearrangement links TRBV6-6 to TRBJ1-5; 7 bases fit TRBD1. V trimming: 8 bases; J trimming: 5 bases; junction bases outside the gene matches: 3. Germline values: CDR1 MNHNY, CDR2 SVGAGI (reference sequence). This CDR3 is 12 amino acids long. The CDR3 DNA follows: TGTGCCAGCCGAACAGGGGATCAGCCCCAGCATTTT. Translating it yields CASRTGDQPQHF.

This clone appeared a few times. The J gene is TRBJ1-6, the V gene TRBV27; the D is unclear. The CDR3 is 13 residues long. V lost 3 bases and J 7 bases, leaving 7 bases between the germline ends. The germline gives CDR1 MNHEY, CDR2 SMNVEV (reference sequence). As DNA, the CDR3 is TGTGCCAGCAGTTTCCTATTAAATTCACCCCTCCACTTT. It codes for CASSFLLNSPLHF.

In regard to this clone: The sample holds other DNA sequences that translate to the same CDR3. The chain links TRBV29-1 to TRBJ2-3; the D is unclear. Trimming removed 2 bases at V and 0 bases at J, with 6 bases between. CDR1 SQVTM and CDR2 ANQGSEA come from the germline V gene. This CDR3 has 13 residues. The chain's CDR3 is CSVEIGSTDTQYF. The CDR3 DNA follows: TGCAGCGTTGAAATAGGGAGCACAGATACGCAGTATTTT.

This chain connects TRBV18 to TRBJ1-3, with D possibly matching TRBD1 (5 bases). Germline values: CDR1 KGHSH, CDR2 LQKENI. CDR3 length: 16 amino acids. Trimming stripped 1 base from V and 2 bases from J, with 12 bases between. The CDR3 sequence is CASSPQGIRAGNTIYF. Written as DNA, the CDR3 is TGTGCCAGCTCACCACAGGGGATAAGGGCTGGAAACACCATATATTTT.

The V gene is TRBV18, the J gene TRBJ2-2; D unresolved. CDR1 and CDR2 from the germline V gene are KGHSH and LQKENI. The CDR3 covers 13 residues. Trimming cost V 1 base and J 6 bases, with 6 bases left between them. DNA of the CDR3: TGTGCCAGCTCACCACAGTACCCCGGGGAGCTGTTTTTT. Protein product: CASSPQYPGELFF.

The chain carries TRBV7-2 and TRBJ2-7; possible D gene TRBD1, 5 bases. The CDR3 has 12 residues. Germline V gene sequence: CDR1 SGHTA, CDR2 FQGNSA. CDR3 coding DNA: TGTGCTAGTTCCAGGGCCCCCTACGAGCAGTACTTC. Translated: CASSRAPYEQYF.

The rearrangement joins TRBV7-8 to TRBJ2-7, with 8 nucleotides matching TRBD1. Germline V gene sequence: CDR1 SGHVS, CDR2 FQNEAQ. V lost 2 bases, J lost 6 bases, and 6 bases stayed unmatched. The CDR3 has 14 amino acids. The CDR3 DNA reads TGTGCCAGCAGCTTACGGACAGGGAACGGCGAGCAGTACTTC. This sequence encodes CASSLRTGNGEQYF.

The rearrangement links TRBV2 to TRBJ1-6; D perhaps matches TRBD1 (5 bases). The germline V and J ends were trimmed by 5 bases and 0 bases, with 11 bases remaining between them. Per the germline V gene, CDR1 is SNHLY and CDR2 is FYNNEI. The CDR3 sequence is 16 residues long. The CDR3 DNA sequence: TGTGCCAGCAGTTCCAGGGAGAGCTCCTATAATTCACCCCTCCACTTT. This gives the protein CASSSRESSYNSPLHF.

This chain links TRBV7-9 with TRBJ1-5, with D hard to call. Trimming cost V 2 bases and J 3 bases, with 8 bases left between them. The CDR3 spans 14 residues. Per the germline V gene, CDR1 is SEHNR and CDR2 is FQNEAQ (reference sequence). CDR3 in DNA: TGTGCCAGCAGCTTACCGTCGGACAATCAGCCCCAGCATTTT. The encoded protein is CASSLPSDNQPQHF.

This rearrangement joins TRBV18 to TRBJ2-7; TRBD1 aligns across 7 bases. Germline loops: CDR1 KGHSH, CDR2 LQKENI. This CDR3 region has 13 residues. Trimming removed 3 bases from V and 9 bases from J; junction bases left unmatched: 8. This CDR3 reads CASSPIGQAVQYF. CDR3 DNA sequence: TGTGCCAGCTCACCGATAGGACAGGCGGTGCAGTACTTC.

J is TRBJ2-7 and V is TRBV6-5, with D uncertain. In germline, CDR1 is MNHEY, CDR2 SVGAGI. V shed 2 bases and J shed 2 bases, with 13 bases lying between them. CDR3 size: 15 residues. CDR3 DNA: TGTGCCAGCAGTTACCGACATGTTGCGGCCTACGAGCAGTACTTC. Translating gives CASSYRHVAAYEQYF.

The chain is built from TRBV19 and TRBJ1-5; the D is unclear. CDR3 length: 15 amino acids. Germline assignment: CDR1 LNHDA and CDR2 SQIVND (reference sequence). V dropped 6 bases and J dropped 0 bases, with 12 bases sitting between them. DNA for the CDR3: TGTGCCAGTAGCCCCAGCTGGAATAGCAATCAGCCCCAGCATTTT. The encoded protein is CASSPSWNSNQPQHF.

The V gene is TRBV4-3, the J gene TRBJ2-3; TRBD2 agrees at 7 bases. With 5 bases clipped from V and 2 bases from J, the junction kept 7 bases outside the gene matches. Per germline, CDR1 LGHNA and CDR2 YSLEER. The CDR3 is 15 amino acids. CDR3 loop: CASSYGTTNTDTQYF. The CDR3 DNA follows: TGCGCCAGCAGCTACGGGACTACCAACACAGATACGCAGTATTTT.